A single sample is the source of the 29 T cell receptor beta chains below, sequenced in a study of a mutant IDH1 vaccine in newly diagnosed glioma. Their recognized antigens are unknown. Time point: week 47, end of study. Doses consisted of 300 ug of mutant IDH1 20-mer peptide each, paired with topical imiquimod. Data came from immunoSEQ multiplex PCR; TCRdb stores just in-frame clones and leaves some out. The sample lists approximately 80,000 clones, 80% to 90% occurring once. The sample in question was PBMCs, obtained from a glioma patient whose treatment included an IDH1 peptide vaccine. Receptors originate from a man aged 40-49 years with glioma.

Only a few counts were recorded for this clone. The chain combines TRBV5-4 with TRBJ1-1; 11 nucleotides align to TRBD1. V lost 4 bases to trimming and J lost 3 bases; unmatched junction nucleotides: 2. Germline V gives CDR1 SGHNT, CDR2 YYREEE (reference sequence). This CDR3 is built from 14 residues. CDR3 in DNA: TGTGCCAGCAGCACGGGACAGGGGGACACTGAAGCTTTCTTT. Its translation: CASSTGQGDTEAFF.

The chain recombines TRBV11-2 with TRBJ1-1; 8 bases map to TRBD1. This CDR3 region has 15 residues. Trimming removed 5 bases from V and 4 bases from J; junction bases left unmatched: 9. CDR1 SGHAT and CDR2 FQNNGV come from the germline V gene. The CDR3 reads CASSTYGQGTTEAFF. CDR3 coding DNA: TGTGCCAGCAGCACATATGGACAGGGAACCACTGAAGCTTTCTTT.

The chain uses TRBV11-2 and TRBJ2-3; D not resolved. The CDR3 length is 13 residues. V gave up 5 bases and J gave up 6 bases, with 12 bases separating them. Germline V gene data show CDR1 as SGHAT and CDR2 as FQNNGV. The CDR3 spells CASSQAGPDTQYF. The CDR3 DNA reads TGTGCCAGCAGCCAAGCAGGACCGGATACGCAGTATTTT.

Worth noting for this clone: Relative to the germline gene, one junction end is altered; a read error may explain this. The chain has TRBV5-1 and TRBJ1-1, with D unclear. CDR1 is SGHRS, CDR2 YFSETQ, per germline. CDR3 length: 13 amino acids. DNA for the CDR3: TGTGCCAGCAGCTTGGCCATTAGTACTGAAGCTTTCTTT. This translates into CASSLAISTEAFF.

The chain recombines TRBV5-4 with TRBJ1-1, with D possibly TRBD1 on 6 matching bases. Trimming stripped 4 bases from V and 6 bases from J, with 13 bases between. The germline gives CDR1 SGHNT, CDR2 YYREEE (reference sequence). This CDR3 is 13 amino acids long. In nucleotides, the CDR3 is TGTGCCAGCAGCCCTCAGGGGACCGCTGAAGCTTTCTTT. As protein: CASSPQGTAEAFF.

The chain employs TRBV2 and TRBJ2-3; D remains unclear. In germline, CDR1 is SNHLY, CDR2 FYNNEI. Between the trimmed V and J ends, which lost 0 bases and 1 base, there was a span of 8 bases. The CDR3 is made up of 15 amino acids. CDR3 sequence: CASSEAGMGTDTQYF. In DNA form, the CDR3 reads TGTGCCAGCAGTGAAGCGGGAATGGGCACAGATACGCAGTATTTT.

For the CDR3, the DNA is TGTGCCAGCAGCTTGGGGGCCTTCTATGGCTACACCTTC. Protein: CASSLGAFYGYTF. The chain employs TRBV5-4 and TRBJ1-2; D call uncertain. This CDR3 is built from 13 residues. Per germline, CDR1 SGHNT and CDR2 YYREEE (reference sequence). The ends were cut back, 0 bases at V and 4 bases at J, with 7 bases in the middle.

The J gene is TRBJ2-7, the V gene TRBV18; 8 nucleotides match TRBD2. V gave up 4 bases and J gave up 6 bases; unmatched junction bases: 8. The germline gives CDR1 KGHSH, CDR2 LQKENI. There are 14 residues in the CDR3. The CDR3 DNA sequence: TGTGCCAGCTCACTAAGCGGGGGCCAGCGCGAGCAGTACTTC. Translation: CASSLSGGQREQYF.

The CDR3 DNA reads as TGTGCCAGCTCTCTCGTACAAGAGACCCAGTACTTC. Its translation: CASSLVQETQYF. This sequence joins TRBV6-1 and TRBJ2-5; no definite D call. V was pared by 8 bases and J by 2 bases, with 9 bases between. This CDR3 region has 12 residues. Germline V lookup: CDR1 MNHNS, CDR2 SASEGT.

The genes are TRBV27 and TRBJ2-7; D is undetermined. The CDR3 is made up of 14 amino acids. CDR1 and CDR2 (germline): MNHEY, SMNVEV (reference sequence). The V and J ends lost 2 bases and 3 bases respectively, with 11 bases between them. CDR3 nucleotide sequence: TGTGCCAGCAGTTTAATAGGGTCCTACTACGAGCAGTACTTC. Translated: CASSLIGSYYEQYF.

The CDR3 sequence: CASSLDPYEQYF. For the CDR3, the DNA is TGTGCCAGCTCATTGGACCCCTACGAGCAGTACTTC. The chain has TRBV18 and TRBJ2-7; D remains unclear. The germline V gene encodes CDR1 KGHSH and CDR2 LQKENI. V was pared by 5 bases and J by 2 bases, with 7 bases between. This CDR3 is built from 12 residues.

This clone was counted between two and nine times. CDR3 coding DNA: TGTGCCAGCAGCTTAGCACAGGGTGCGATGTACGAGCAGTACTTC. Translated, it gives CASSLAQGAMYEQYF. V and J are TRBV7-9 and TRBJ2-7; D is possibly TRBD1 (6 bases). There are 15 residues in the CDR3. The ends were cut back, 0 bases at V and 4 bases at J, with 13 bases in the middle. Germline V gene lookup returns CDR1 SEHNR and CDR2 FQNEAQ (reference sequence).

The chain uses TRBV11-1 and TRBJ2-7, with TRBD2 matching 10 bases. CDR3 length: 16 residues. With V trimmed by 6 bases and J by 3 bases, 11 bases remained unmatched. Germline values: CDR1 SGHAT, CDR2 FQDESV (reference sequence). The CDR3 DNA reads TGTGCCAGCAGTGCTAGAGGGGGACTAGCGATCTACGAGCAGTACTTC. It specifies CASSARGGLAIYEQYF.

The genes are TRBV18 and TRBJ2-3; 8 bases are shared with TRBD1. V lost 3 bases, J lost 2 bases, and 4 bases stayed unmatched. CDR1 is KGHSH, CDR2 LQKENI, per germline. The CDR3 has 15 residues. The CDR3 reads CASSPPGQDTDTQYF. In nucleotides, the CDR3 is TGTGCCAGCTCACCCCCGGGACAGGACACAGATACGCAGTATTTT.

The rearrangement uses TRBV27 and TRBJ2-7, with 7 bases that match TRBD1. Per germline, CDR1 MNHEY and CDR2 SMNVEV (reference sequence). The CDR3 is made up of 15 amino acids. With V trimmed by 4 bases and J by 2 bases, 8 bases remained unmatched. The CDR3 region is CASSSRQGVTYEQYF. The CDR3 DNA follows: TGTGCCAGCAGTTCCCGACAGGGTGTCACCTACGAGCAGTACTTC.

This chain uses TRBV6-6 with TRBJ2-5; maybe TRBD2 (5 bases). The DNA matches TRBJ2-7 better at its end, which makes the J call doubtful. Germline V gene sequence: CDR1 MNHNY, CDR2 SVGAGI (reference sequence). This CDR3 comprises 14 residues. The CDR3 is CASSYEGTSYEQYF. CDR3 bases: TGTGCCAGCAGTTACGAGGGAACCTCCTACGAGCAGTACTTC.

This clone was seen more than once but under ten times. The V call is TRBV6-1, the J call TRBJ1-1; tentative D call: TRBD1 (5 bases). The CDR3 length is 13 residues. Germline CDR1 is MNHNS and CDR2 is SASEGT. V gave up 3 bases and J gave up 7 bases, with 12 bases separating them. The DNA for the CDR3 is TGTGCCAGCAGTGACTCGGGACGGAGTGAAGCTTTCTTT. This encodes CASSDSGRSEAFF.

The V gene is TRBV30, the J gene TRBJ1-4; possible D gene TRBD1, 6 bases. Per germline, CDR1 GTSNPN and CDR2 SVGIG (reference sequence). The CDR3 loop spans 16 amino acids. The germline V and J ends were trimmed by 3 bases and 0 bases, with 14 bases remaining between them. In DNA, the CDR3 is TGTGCCTGGAGGGTGGGGACACTGTCAACTAATGAAAAACTGTTTTTT. This sequence encodes CAWRVGTLSTNEKLFF.

The chain carries TRBV5-1 and TRBJ2-4, with TRBD1 as a possible D gene (6 bases). The CDR3 sequence is 14 residues long. Between the trimmed V and J ends, which lost 0 bases and 7 bases, there was a span of 11 bases. CDR1 and CDR2 (germline): SGHRS, YFSETQ. CDR3 nucleotide sequence: TGCGCCAGCAGCTTGGTGGTGGACAGTAACATTCAGTACTTC. It is translated as CASSLVVDSNIQYF.

The chain couples TRBV19 to TRBJ1-5; D perhaps matches TRBD1 (5 bases). Germline V CDR1 and CDR2: LNHDA, SQIVND (reference sequence). Trimming cost V 3 bases and J 6 bases, with 15 bases left between them. The CDR3 spans 15 residues. The CDR3 bases are TGTGCCAGTAGTATTGATAGGGACCCCCGTCAGCCCCAGCATTTT. Its protein is CASSIDRDPRQPQHF.

This chain connects TRBV5-1 to TRBJ1-2; maybe TRBD1 (5 bases). V lost 2 bases and J lost 8, with 10 bases in between. CDR1 is SGHRS and CDR2 is YFSETQ in the germline V gene. CDR3 length: 12 residues. The CDR3 DNA is TGCGCCAGCAGCTTCATGGGGGGAGGCTACACCTTC. This gives the protein CASSFMGGGYTF.

This clone has only one observation. The gene calls are TRBV4-2 and TRBJ2-3; 11 positions match TRBD2. Germline V gives CDR1 LGHNA, CDR2 YNFKEQ. This CDR3 region has 18 residues. V lost 1 base and J lost 2; bases outside the gene matches: 8. Written as DNA, the CDR3 is TGTGCCAGCAGCCAAGTGATAGCGGGGGGGCTCGCCACAGATACGCAGTATTTT. Translating gives CASSQVIAGGLATDTQYF.

The chain combines TRBV5-4 with TRBJ2-2; possibly TRBD1 for D (6 bases). Germline lookup yields CDR1 SGHNT and CDR2 YYREEE (reference sequence). The V and J ends lost 0 bases and 4 bases respectively, with 10 bases between them. There are 15 residues in the CDR3. CDR3 sequence: CASSLGGHGTGELFF. CDR3 in DNA: TGTGCCAGCAGCTTGGGGGGGCATGGCACCGGGGAGCTGTTTTTT.

This chain uses TRBV19 with TRBJ2-4; a weak D match, TRBD1 (6 bases). The CDR3 is 17 residues long. The V end lost 1 base, the J end lost 2 bases, and 15 bases lay between the germline ends. Germline V gene sequence: CDR1 LNHDA, CDR2 SQIVND (reference sequence). The CDR3 loop is CASSIAGLTGTKNIQYF. The CDR3 DNA is TGTGCCAGTAGTATAGCCGGCTTGACAGGTACCAAAAACATTCAGTACTTC.

The rearrangement uses TRBV4-3 and TRBJ1-2, with a tentative D call TRBD1 (5 bases). Deletions cut 0 bases from V and 0 bases from J, with 11 bases between. CDR1 is LGHNA, CDR2 YSLEER, per germline. This CDR3 spans 16 amino acids. CDR3 nucleotides: TGCGCCAGCAGCCAAGATGCGGACATCCCTAACTATGGCTACACCTTC. This translates into CASSQDADIPNYGYTF.

V is TRBV19 and J is TRBJ2-1; D call uncertain. The V and J ends lost 2 bases and 6 bases respectively, with 11 bases between them. This CDR3 has 14 amino acids. Germline V lookup: CDR1 LNHDA, CDR2 SQIVND (reference sequence). CDR3 bases: TGTGCCAGTAGTATAAATCTCCAGAGCAATGAGCAGTTCTTC. Translating gives CASSINLQSNEQFF.

The chain combines TRBV7-6 with TRBJ2-3; 7 bases fit TRBD2. Looked up from germline, CDR1 is SGHVS and CDR2 is FNYEAQ. The CDR3 has 18 residues. V shed 6 bases, J shed 3 bases, and the junction held 18 bases outside the gene matches. The CDR3 is CASSPVLPGLENTDTQYF. The CDR3 coding sequence is TGTGCCAGCAGTCCGGTCTTACCCGGACTAGAGAATACAGATACGCAGTATTTT.

The V gene is TRBV11-2, the J gene TRBJ2-2, with D possibly matching TRBD2 (7 bases). The germline CDR1 and CDR2 sequences are SGHAT and FQNNGV. Trimming cost V 0 bases and J 4 bases, with 15 bases left between them. The CDR3 loop spans 17 amino acids. The CDR3 DNA reads as TGTGCCAGCAGCTTAGATTTCCGGGGGGCGCGCACCGGGGAGCTGTTTTTT. Its translation: CASSLDFRGARTGELFF.

This clone was recorded once. The chain joins TRBV19 to TRBJ2-1; D gene uncertain. The V and J ends lost 8 bases and 8 bases respectively, with 10 bases between them. Per the germline V gene, CDR1 is LNHDA and CDR2 is SQIVND (reference sequence). CDR3 length: 11 residues. In DNA, the CDR3 is TGTGCCAGTTCTCCTCGAGATGAGCAGTTCTTC. Protein: CASSPRDEQFF.